Each of the 22 T cell receptor beta chains below was sequenced from the same sample in a study of blood T cell repertoires in COVID-19. Libraries were prepared by immunoSEQ multiplex PCR; TCRdb keeps only in-frame clonotypes and omits some of them. The sample lists some 20,000 clones, approximately 90% occurring once. The sample taken for sequencing was peripheral blood. These receptors all stem from a man in his fifties with active COVID-19.

The chain employs TRBV7-2 and TRBJ2-3; 10 nucleotides match TRBD2. The CDR3 is 15 amino acids. The germline gives CDR1 SGHTA, CDR2 FQGNSA. V lost 2 bases, J lost 5 bases, and 4 bases stayed unmatched. The CDR3 DNA reads TGTGCCAGCAGCTTAAACCGACTAGCGGGAGATACGCAGTATTTT. This encodes CASSLNRLAGDTQYF. Full variable domain (remainder filled in from reference TRBV7-2 and TRBJ2-3): GAGVSQSPSNKVTEKGKDVELRCDPISGHTALYWYRQSLGQGLEFLIYFQGNSAPDKSGLPSDRFSAERTGGSVSTLTIQRTQQEDSAVYLCASSLNRLAGDTQYFGPGTRLTVL.

This chain connects TRBV7-9 to TRBJ2-1, with TRBD1 as a possible D gene (6 bases). V gave up 5 bases and J gave up 0 bases, with 11 bases separating them. In germline, CDR1 is SEHNR, CDR2 FQNEAQ (reference sequence). This CDR3 is built from 15 residues. The CDR3 DNA reads TGTGCCAGCAGCCCCCCGGACAGCTCCTACAATGAGCAGTTCTTC. Protein sequence: CASSPPDSSYNEQFF. The full variable domain, completed using reference TRBV7-9 and TRBJ2-1, is DTGVSQNPRHKITKRGQNVTFRCDPISEHNRLYWYRQTLGQGPEFLTYFQNEAQLEKSRLLSDRFSAERPKGSFSTLEIQRTEQGDSAMYLCASSPPDSSYNEQFFGPGTRLTVL.

The genes are TRBV5-1 and TRBJ2-2; 12 bases agree with TRBD2. Germline CDR1 is SGHRS and CDR2 is YFSETQ. This CDR3 region has 16 residues. V lost 4 bases to trimming and J lost 1 base; unmatched junction nucleotides: 2. The CDR3 here is CASSPLAGGNTGELFF. CDR3 DNA: TGCGCCAGCAGCCCACTAGCGGGGGGGAACACCGGGGAGCTGTTTTTT.

The chain carries TRBV5-1 and TRBJ2-2; no firm D call. Germline loops: CDR1 SGHRS, CDR2 YFSETQ. With 10 bases removed from V and 2 bases from J, the gap between germline ends came to 18 bases. This CDR3 region has 15 residues. The CDR3 loop reads CASRRPGLNTGELFF. CDR3 DNA sequence: TGCGCCTCTAGACGTCCCGGCCTCAACACCGGGGAGCTGTTTTTT.

This clone has a single count. This rearrangement joins TRBV6-4 to TRBJ1-1; D not resolved. The CDR3 runs 14 residues. Between the trimmed V and J ends, which lost 7 bases and 1 base, there was a span of 13 bases. Germline loops: CDR1 MRHNA, CDR2 SNTAGT. CDR3 sequence (DNA): TGTGCCAGCACTCAAGCCCCGGGGAACACTGAAGCTTTCTTT. As protein: CASTQAPGNTEAFF.

The rearrangement joins TRBV5-4 to TRBJ2-3; 11 positions agree with TRBD2. There are 16 residues in the CDR3. Trimming cost V 3 bases and J 5 bases; bases outside gene matches: 8. Germline CDR1 is SGHNT and CDR2 is YYREEE (reference sequence). CDR3 sequence: CASSSFLAGGLDTQYF. CDR3 DNA: TGTGCCAGCAGCTCGTTCTTAGCGGGGGGGTTAGATACGCAGTATTTT.

J is TRBJ2-1 and V is TRBV11-2, with TRBD1 identical over 8 bases. J gave up 9 bases and V 4 bases, and 14 bases lay outside the gene matches. Germline values: CDR1 SGHAT, CDR2 FQNNGV. The length of the CDR3 is 16 residues. The CDR3: CASSSIWRQGITEQFF. The CDR3 coding sequence is TGTGCCAGCAGCTCGATCTGGAGACAGGGGATTACTGAGCAGTTCTTC.

The CDR3, as DNA: TGTGCCAGCAGCTTCGGGTTTCCGGGACAGGGAACTGAAGCTTTCTTT. It yields the protein CASSFGFPGQGTEAFF. The chain is built from TRBV7-8 and TRBJ1-1; 9 positions agree with TRBD1. The CDR3 runs to 16 residues. Germline trimming cut 3 bases from V and 5 bases from J; bases unmatched to any gene: 10. Germline V lookup: CDR1 SGHVS, CDR2 FQNEAQ.

J is TRBJ2-3 and V is TRBV9; D perhaps matches TRBD2 (7 bases). The CDR3 sequence is 18 residues long. Per germline, CDR1 SGDLS and CDR2 YYNGEE. Trimming took 4 bases from V and 5 from J, leaving 26 bases between them. CDR3 residues: CASSSRDWRGGRVDTQYF. The CDR3 DNA reads as TGTGCCAGCAGCTCCCGGGACTGGAGGGGGGGCCGGGTAGATACGCAGTATTTT.

The chain links TRBV6-5 to TRBJ2-7; 9 bases are a match to TRBD1. The CDR3 spans 14 residues. From germline, CDR1 is MNHEY and CDR2 SVGAGI. After removal of 5 bases from V and 4 bases from J, the junction contained 6 bases not matched to a gene. The CDR3, as DNA: TGTGCCAGCAGTACCGGGACAGGGTATTACGAGCAGTACTTC. Translating it yields CASSTGTGYYEQYF.

The rearrangement joins TRBV2 to TRBJ1-1, with 9 bases matching TRBD1. The CDR3 has 15 amino acids. The germline V gene encodes CDR1 SNHLY and CDR2 FYNNEI. The ends lost 3 bases at V and 0 bases at J; junction bases unmatched: 2. In nucleotides, the CDR3 is TGTGCCAGCAGTGAGGACAGGGGCTTGAACACTGAAGCTTTCTTT. This sequence encodes CASSEDRGLNTEAFF.

The V gene is TRBV18, the J gene TRBJ1-5; D is unresolved. Germline CDR1 is KGHSH and CDR2 is LQKENI. V was clipped by 5 bases and J by 2 bases, with 10 bases between them. This CDR3 is 14 amino acids long. Here the CDR3 DNA reads TGTGCCAGCTCAGTTAGTCCGGGCAATCAGCCCCAGCATTTT. It yields the protein CASSVSPGNQPQHF.

V gene TRBV7-9 combines with J gene TRBJ2-3; 9 positions match TRBD1. This CDR3 region has 14 residues. Germline CDR1 reads SEHNR; CDR2 reads FQNEAQ (reference sequence). The ends lost 9 bases at V and 0 bases at J; junction bases unmatched: 4. CDR3 bases: TGTGCCAGTACCGGGACAGGGAGCACAGATACGCAGTATTTT. Translating it yields CASTGTGSTDTQYF. The complete variable domain, with remaining parts taken from reference TRBV7-9 and TRBJ2-3, reads DTGVSQNPRHKITKRGQNVTFRCDPISEHNRLYWYRQTLGQGPEFLTYFQNEAQLEKSRLLSDRFSAERPKGSFSTLEIQRTEQGDSAMYLCASTGTGSTDTQYFGPGTRLTVL.

The chain has TRBV6-5 and TRBJ1-1, with 7 positions matching TRBD1. The V segment lost 9 bases and the J segment 0 bases; nucleotides outside the gene matches: 4. This CDR3 has 13 amino acids. Germline CDR1 MNHEY, CDR2 SVGAGI. CDR3 sequence (DNA): TGTGCCAGTAAACAGGGGATGAACACTGAAGCTTTCTTT. Amino acid sequence: CASKQGMNTEAFF.

The chain employs TRBV4-1 and TRBJ2-2; 7 nucleotides match TRBD1. Trimming at V came to 2 bases and at J to 3 bases, leaving 9 bases not matched to a gene. CDR1 MGHRA and CDR2 YSYEKL come from the germline V gene. This CDR3 region has 17 residues. The CDR3 DNA follows: TGCGCCAGCAGCCAACAAACCCGGGACAGCGACACCGGGGAGCTGTTTTTT. Translated: CASSQQTRDSDTGELFF.

The rearrangement uses TRBV10-3 and TRBJ1-6; 9 bases map to TRBD1. Trimming cost V 2 bases and J 7 bases; bases outside gene matches: 6. In germline, CDR1 is ENHRY, CDR2 SYGVKD. This CDR3 spans 16 amino acids. The chain's CDR3 is CAISERTGATNSPLHF. Written as DNA, the CDR3 is TGTGCCATCAGTGAGCGGACAGGGGCCACAAATTCACCCCTCCACTTT.

A remark on this clone: Other DNA sequences within the sample encode an identical CDR3. J is TRBJ1-1 and V is TRBV4-3; D is undetermined. V was shortened by 0 bases and J by 2 bases, with 4 bases between the two germline ends. The CDR3 runs to 13 residues. In germline, CDR1 is LGHNA, CDR2 YSLEER. The CDR3 loop is CASSQDRNTEAFF. The CDR3 nucleotides read TGCGCCAGCAGCCAAGACAGAAACACTGAAGCTTTCTTT.

The chain joins TRBV3-1 (or the pseudogene TRBV3-2) to TRBJ2-5; TRBD2 agrees at 8 bases. The CDR3 covers 17 residues. V was clipped by 0 bases and J by 5 bases; unmatched bases: 11. In germline, CDR1 is LGHDT, CDR2 YNNKEL (reference sequence). This CDR3 reads CASSQDKGLAVWETQYF. In DNA form, the CDR3 reads TGTGCCAGCAGCCAAGATAAAGGACTAGCAGTATGGGAGACCCAGTACTTC.

This clone occurred once. The rearrangement uses TRBV7-8 and TRBJ1-2; TRBD1 might be the D (5 bases). V was shortened by 5 bases and J by 6 bases, with 19 bases between the two germline ends. The CDR3 consists of 15 residues. Germline CDR1 and CDR2: SGHVS and FQNEAQ. The CDR3 protein is CASSPGDGVLDGYTF. The DNA of the CDR3 is TGTGCCAGCAGCCCGGGGGATGGGGTATTGGATGGCTACACCTTC.

This clone showed up just a few times. The rearrangement joins TRBV7-2 to TRBJ2-7, with 10 positions matching TRBD2. J lost 4 bases, V lost 6 bases, and 9 bases had no gene match. The CDR3 spans 15 residues. Germline V gene lookup returns CDR1 SGHTA and CDR2 FQGNSA. The CDR3: CASSEAGLALYEQYF. The CDR3 DNA follows: TGTGCCAGCAGTGAGGCGGGACTAGCGTTGTACGAGCAGTACTTC.

The V gene is TRBV5-5, the J gene TRBJ2-4; maybe TRBD2 (5 bases). From germline, CDR1 is SGHKS and CDR2 YYEKEE (reference sequence). Trimming removed 2 bases at V and 0 bases at J, with 6 bases between. The CDR3 sequence is 14 residues long. The CDR3, as DNA: TGTGCCAGCAGCTTCGGGGTAGCCAAAAACATTCAGTACTTC. Its protein is CASSFGVAKNIQYF. Full variable domain (remainder filled in from reference TRBV5-5 and TRBJ2-4): DAGVTQSPTHLIKTRGQQVTLRCSPISGHKSVSWYQQVLGQGPQFIFQYYEKEERGRGNFPDRFSARQFPNYSSELNVNALLLGDSALYLCASSFGVAKNIQYFGAGTRLSVL.

This clone showed up just once. The J gene is TRBJ1-2, the V gene TRBV30; 8 bases are a match to TRBD1. V was pared by 2 bases and J by 8 bases, with 4 bases of the junction left unmatched. This CDR3 spans 12 amino acids. Germline V CDR1 and CDR2: GTSNPN, SVGIG (reference sequence). CDR3 residues: CAWSPGGQGYTF. The CDR3 DNA reads as TGTGCCTGGAGTCCAGGGGGCCAAGGCTACACCTTC.